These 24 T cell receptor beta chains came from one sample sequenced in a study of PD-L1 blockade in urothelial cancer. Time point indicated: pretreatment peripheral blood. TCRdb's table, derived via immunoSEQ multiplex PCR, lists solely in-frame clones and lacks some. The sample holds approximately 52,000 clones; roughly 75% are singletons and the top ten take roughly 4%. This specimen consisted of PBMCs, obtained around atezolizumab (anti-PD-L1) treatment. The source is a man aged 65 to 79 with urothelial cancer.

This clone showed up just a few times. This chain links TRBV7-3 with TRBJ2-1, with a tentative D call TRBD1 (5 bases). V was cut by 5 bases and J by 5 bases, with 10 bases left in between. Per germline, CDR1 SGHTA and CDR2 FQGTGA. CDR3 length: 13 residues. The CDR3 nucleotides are TGTGCCAGCAGCCAGGACACCAACAATGAGCAGTTCTTC. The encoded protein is CASSQDTNNEQFF.

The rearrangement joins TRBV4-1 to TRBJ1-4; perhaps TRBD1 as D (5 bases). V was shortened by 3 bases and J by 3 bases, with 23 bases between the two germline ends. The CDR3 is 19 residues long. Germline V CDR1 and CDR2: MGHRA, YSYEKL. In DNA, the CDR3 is TGCGCCAGCAGCCACATTCAGAGGGGAGGGTATAGGGCTAATGAAAAACTGTTTTTT. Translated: CASSHIQRGGYRANEKLFF.

This CDR3 is CASSLVPGQNTGELFF. DNA of the CDR3: TGTGCCAGCAGCTTGGTTCCGGGACAGAACACCGGGGAGCTGTTTTTT. The J gene is TRBJ2-2, the V gene TRBV5-5; tentatively, D is TRBD1 (6 bases). Looked up from germline, CDR1 is SGHKS and CDR2 is YYEKEE (reference sequence). The CDR3 contains 16 residues. Trimming took off 0 bases at V and 1 base at J, with 10 bases between the two ends. The full variable domain, in which reference TRBV5-5 and TRBJ2-2 provide the parts outside the CDR3, is DAGVTQSPTHLIKTRGQQVTLRCSPISGHKSVSWYQQVLGQGPQFIFQYYEKEERGRGNFPDRFSARQFPNYSSELNVNALLLGDSALYLCASSLVPGQNTGELFFGEGSRLTVL.

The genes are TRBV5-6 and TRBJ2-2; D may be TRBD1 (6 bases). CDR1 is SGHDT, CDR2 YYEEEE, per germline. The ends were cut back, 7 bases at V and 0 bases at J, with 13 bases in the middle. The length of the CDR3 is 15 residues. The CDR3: CASVRGPANTGELFF. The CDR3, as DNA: TGTGCCAGCGTCAGGGGCCCCGCGAACACCGGGGAGCTGTTTTTT.

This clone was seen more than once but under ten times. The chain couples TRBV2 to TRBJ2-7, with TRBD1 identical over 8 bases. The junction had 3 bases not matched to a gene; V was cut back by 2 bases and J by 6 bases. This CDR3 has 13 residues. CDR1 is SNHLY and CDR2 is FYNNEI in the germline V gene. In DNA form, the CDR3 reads TGTGCCAGCAGTGAATGGACAGGGTCCGAGCAGTACTTC. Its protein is CASSEWTGSEQYF.

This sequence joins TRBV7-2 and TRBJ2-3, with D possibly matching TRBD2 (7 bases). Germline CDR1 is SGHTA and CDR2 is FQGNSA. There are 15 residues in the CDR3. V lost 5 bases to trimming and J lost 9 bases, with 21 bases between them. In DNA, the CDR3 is TGTGCCAGCAGCCCTACACGGGGGGCGCCCGGCACGCAGTATTTT. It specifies CASSPTRGAPGTQYF.

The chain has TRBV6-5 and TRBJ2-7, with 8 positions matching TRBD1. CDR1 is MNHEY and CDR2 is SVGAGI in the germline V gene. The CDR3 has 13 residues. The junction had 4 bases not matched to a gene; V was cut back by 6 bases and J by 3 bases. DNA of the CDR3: TGTGCCAGCAGGGCCGACAGGGGCTACGAGCAGTACTTC. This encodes CASRADRGYEQYF.

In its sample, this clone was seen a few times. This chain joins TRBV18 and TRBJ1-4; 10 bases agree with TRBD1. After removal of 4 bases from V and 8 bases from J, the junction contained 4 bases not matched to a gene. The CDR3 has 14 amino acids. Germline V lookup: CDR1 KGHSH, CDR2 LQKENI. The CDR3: CASSRDRGREKLFF. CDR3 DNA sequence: TGTGCCAGCTCACGGGACAGGGGTAGAGAAAAACTGTTTTTT.

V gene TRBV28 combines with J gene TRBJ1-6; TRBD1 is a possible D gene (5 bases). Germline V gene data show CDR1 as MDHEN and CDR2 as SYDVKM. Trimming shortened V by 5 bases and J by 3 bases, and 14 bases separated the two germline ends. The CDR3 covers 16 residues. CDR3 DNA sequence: TGTGCCAGCAGTCTCCACCGACAGATCTATAATTCACCCCTCCACTTT. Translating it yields CASSLHRQIYNSPLHF.

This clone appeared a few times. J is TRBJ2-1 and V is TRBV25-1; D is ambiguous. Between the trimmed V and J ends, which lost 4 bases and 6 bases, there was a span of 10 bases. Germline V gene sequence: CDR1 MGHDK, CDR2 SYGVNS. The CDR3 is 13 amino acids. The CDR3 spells CASSGFRGNEQFF. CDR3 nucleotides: TGTGCCAGCAGTGGCTTTAGAGGCAATGAGCAGTTCTTC.

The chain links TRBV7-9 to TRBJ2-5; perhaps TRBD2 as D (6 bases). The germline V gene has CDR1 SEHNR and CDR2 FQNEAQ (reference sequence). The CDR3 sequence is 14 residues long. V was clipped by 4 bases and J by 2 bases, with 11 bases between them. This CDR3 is CASSSSGTQETQYF. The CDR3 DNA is TGTGCCAGCAGCTCGTCCGGGACTCAAGAGACCCAGTACTTC.

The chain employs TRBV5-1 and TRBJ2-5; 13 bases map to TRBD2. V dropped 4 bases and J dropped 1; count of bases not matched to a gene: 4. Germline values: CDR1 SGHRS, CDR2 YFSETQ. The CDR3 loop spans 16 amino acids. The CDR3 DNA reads TGCGCCAGCAGCCCTGGACTAGCGGGGGCCCAAGAGACCCAGTACTTC. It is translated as CASSPGLAGAQETQYF.

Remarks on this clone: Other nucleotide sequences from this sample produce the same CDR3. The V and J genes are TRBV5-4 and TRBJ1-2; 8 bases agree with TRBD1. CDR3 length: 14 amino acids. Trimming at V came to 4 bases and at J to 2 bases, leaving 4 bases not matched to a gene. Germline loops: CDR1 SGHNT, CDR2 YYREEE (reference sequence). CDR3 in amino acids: CASSPRTGNYGYTF. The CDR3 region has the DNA TGTGCCAGCAGCCCGCGGACAGGGAACTATGGCTACACCTTC.

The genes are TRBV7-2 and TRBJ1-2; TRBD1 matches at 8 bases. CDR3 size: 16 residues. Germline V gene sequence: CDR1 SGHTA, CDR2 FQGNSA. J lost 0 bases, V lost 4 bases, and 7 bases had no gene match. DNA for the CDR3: TGTGCCAGCAGCTCATCCGGGACAGGACCTAACTATGGCTACACCTTC. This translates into CASSSSGTGPNYGYTF.

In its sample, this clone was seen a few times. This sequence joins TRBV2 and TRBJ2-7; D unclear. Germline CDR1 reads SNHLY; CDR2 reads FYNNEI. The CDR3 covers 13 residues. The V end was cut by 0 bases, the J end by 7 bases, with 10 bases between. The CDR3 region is CASSEAITLEQYF. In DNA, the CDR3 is TGTGCCAGCAGTGAAGCTATTACTTTAGAGCAGTACTTC.

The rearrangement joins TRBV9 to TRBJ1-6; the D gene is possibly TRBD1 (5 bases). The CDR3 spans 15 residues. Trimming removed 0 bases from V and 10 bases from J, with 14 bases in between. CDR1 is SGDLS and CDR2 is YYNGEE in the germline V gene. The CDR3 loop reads CASSVESRAGSPLHF. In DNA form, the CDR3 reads TGTGCCAGCAGCGTAGAAAGCAGGGCTGGATCACCCCTCCACTTT.

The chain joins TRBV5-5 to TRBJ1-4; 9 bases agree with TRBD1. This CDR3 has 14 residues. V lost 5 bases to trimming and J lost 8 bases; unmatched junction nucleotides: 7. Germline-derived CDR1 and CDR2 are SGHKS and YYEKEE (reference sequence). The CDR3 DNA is TGTGCCAGCAGTTCGGACAGGGGTTGGGAAAAACTGTTTTTT. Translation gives CASSSDRGWEKLFF.

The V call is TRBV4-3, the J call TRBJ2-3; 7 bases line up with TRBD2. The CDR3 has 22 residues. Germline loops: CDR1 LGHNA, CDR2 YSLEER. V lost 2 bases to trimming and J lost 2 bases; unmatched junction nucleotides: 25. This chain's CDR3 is CASSQNRPRLAGETSNTDTQYF. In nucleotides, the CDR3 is TGCGCCAGCAGCCAAAACAGGCCCCGCCTGGCGGGGGAGACCAGTAACACAGATACGCAGTATTTT.

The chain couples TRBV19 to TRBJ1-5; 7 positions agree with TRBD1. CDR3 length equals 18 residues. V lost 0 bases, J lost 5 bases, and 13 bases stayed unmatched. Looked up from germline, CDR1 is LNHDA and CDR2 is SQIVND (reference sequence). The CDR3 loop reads CASSIEAGGYLGYQPQHF. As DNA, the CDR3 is TGTGCCAGTAGTATAGAGGCAGGGGGATATTTGGGCTATCAGCCCCAGCATTTT.

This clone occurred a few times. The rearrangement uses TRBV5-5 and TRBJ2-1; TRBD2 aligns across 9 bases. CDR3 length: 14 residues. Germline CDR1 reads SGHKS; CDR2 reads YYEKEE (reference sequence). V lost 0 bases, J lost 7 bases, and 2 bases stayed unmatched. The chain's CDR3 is CASSLGGGANEQFF. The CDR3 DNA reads TGTGCCAGCAGCTTGGGCGGGGGGGCGAATGAGCAGTTCTTC. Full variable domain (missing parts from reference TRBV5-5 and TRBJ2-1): DAGVTQSPTHLIKTRGQQVTLRCSPISGHKSVSWYQQVLGQGPQFIFQYYEKEERGRGNFPDRFSARQFPNYSSELNVNALLLGDSALYLCASSLGGGANEQFFGPGTRLTVL.

The CDR3: CASSSTGTSVYNEQFF. The CDR3 DNA is TGTGCCAGCAGCTCAACCGGGACTAGCGTATACAATGAGCAGTTCTTC. The chain recombines TRBV7-2 with TRBJ2-1, with TRBD2 matching 10 bases. The CDR3 length is 16 residues. V lost 4 bases and J lost 4; bases outside the gene matches: 7. In germline, CDR1 is SGHTA, CDR2 FQGNSA.

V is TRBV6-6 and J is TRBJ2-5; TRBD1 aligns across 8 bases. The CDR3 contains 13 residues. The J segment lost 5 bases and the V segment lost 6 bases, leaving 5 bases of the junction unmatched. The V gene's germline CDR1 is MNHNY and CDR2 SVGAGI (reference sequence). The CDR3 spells CASSHRGLETQYF. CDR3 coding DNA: TGTGCCAGCAGCCACAGGGGGTTGGAGACCCAGTACTTC.

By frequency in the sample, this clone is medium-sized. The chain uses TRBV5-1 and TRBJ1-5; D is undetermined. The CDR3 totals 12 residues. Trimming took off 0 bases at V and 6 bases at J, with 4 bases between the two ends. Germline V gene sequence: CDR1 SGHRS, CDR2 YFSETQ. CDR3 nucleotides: TGCGCCAGCAGCTTGGACGGTCAGCCCCAGCATTTT. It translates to CASSLDGQPQHF.

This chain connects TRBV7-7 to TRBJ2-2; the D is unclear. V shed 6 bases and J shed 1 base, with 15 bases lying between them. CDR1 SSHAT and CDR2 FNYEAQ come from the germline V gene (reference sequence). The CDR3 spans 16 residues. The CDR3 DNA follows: TGTGCCAGCAGTTACACCCTTAGCAGGAACACCGGGGAGCTGTTTTTT. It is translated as CASSYTLSRNTGELFF.